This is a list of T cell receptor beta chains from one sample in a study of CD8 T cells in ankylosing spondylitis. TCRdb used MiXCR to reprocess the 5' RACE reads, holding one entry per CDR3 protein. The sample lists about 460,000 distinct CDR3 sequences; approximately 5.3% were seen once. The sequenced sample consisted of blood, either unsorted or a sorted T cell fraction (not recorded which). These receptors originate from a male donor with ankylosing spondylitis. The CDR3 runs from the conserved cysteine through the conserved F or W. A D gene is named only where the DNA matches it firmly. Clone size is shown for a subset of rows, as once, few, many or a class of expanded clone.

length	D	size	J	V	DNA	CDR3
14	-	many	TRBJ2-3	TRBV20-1	TGCAGTCCGGCGGACTCCTCTAGCACAGATACGCAGTATTTT	CSPADSSSTDTQYF
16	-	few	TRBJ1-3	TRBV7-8	TGTGCCAGCAGCTTATCGCTATTAGGGTCTGGAAACACCATATATTTT	CASSLSLLGSGNTIYF
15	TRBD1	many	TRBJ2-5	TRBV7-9	TGTGCCAGCGGCGGCCGGGACAGGGGGTTAGAGACCCAGTACTTC	CASGGRDRGLETQYF
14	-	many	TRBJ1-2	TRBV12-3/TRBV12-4	TGTGCCAGCAGTTTATCTACTGTGAACTATGGCTACACCTTC	CASSLSTVNYGYTF
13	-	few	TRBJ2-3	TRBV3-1	TGTGCCAGCAGGGACTACGGCACAGATACGCAGTATTTT	CASRDYGTDTQYF
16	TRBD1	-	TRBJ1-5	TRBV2	TGTGCCAGCAGTGCTTACCGGGACAGCCGCAATCAGCCCCAGCATTTT	CASSAYRDSRNQPQHF
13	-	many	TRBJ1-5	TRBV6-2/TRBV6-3	TGTGCCAGCAGTTTCAGGAACAATCAGCCCCAGCATTTT	CASSFRNNQPQHF
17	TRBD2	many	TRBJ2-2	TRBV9	TGTGCCAGCAGCGAGCCCTGGGGAGCGGGGGTAACCGGGGAGCTGTTTTTT	CASSEPWGAGVTGELFF
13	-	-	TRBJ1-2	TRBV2	TGTGCCAGCGGCGACAGCTACAACTATGGCTACACCTTC	CASGDSYNYGYTF
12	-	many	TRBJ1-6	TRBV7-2	TGTGCCAGCAGCTGGGGGGGGGAAGCCCTCCACTTT	CASSWGGEALHF
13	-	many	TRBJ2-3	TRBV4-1	TGCGCCAGCAAGCGGAGTGCCGCAGATACGCAGTATTTT	CASKRSAADTQYF
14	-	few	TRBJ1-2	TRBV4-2	TGTGCCAGCAGCCACAGTGCTCAGGACTATGGCTACACCTTC	CASSHSAQDYGYTF
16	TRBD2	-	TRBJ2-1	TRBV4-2	TGTGCCAGCAGCCAAGGAGCGGGAAGTAGTGGGAATGAGCAGTTCTTC	CASSQGAGSSGNEQFF
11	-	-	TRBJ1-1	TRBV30	TGTGCCTGGATCGGTGTGACTGAAGCTTTCTTT	CAWIGVTEAFF
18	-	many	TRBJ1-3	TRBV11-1	TGTGCCAGCAGCCGTCTGGGGATCCAGTTTACTCTGGGAAACACCATATATTTT	CASSRLGIQFTLGNTIYF
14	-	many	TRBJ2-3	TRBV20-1	TGCAGTGGAGAAGGGCCTAAGATCACAGATACGCAGTATTTT	CSGEGPKITDTQYF
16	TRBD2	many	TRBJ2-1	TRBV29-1	TGCAGCGCCGGCCCTCGACTAGCGGGATCCTACAATGAGCAGTTCTTC	CSAGPRLAGSYNEQFF
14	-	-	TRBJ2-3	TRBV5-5	TGTGCCAGCAGCTTGATTACAATTCCAGATACGCAGTATTTT	CASSLITIPDTQYF
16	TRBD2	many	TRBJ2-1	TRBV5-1	TGCGCCAGCAGCTTTACTAGCGGGACTCCTTACAATGAGCAGTTCTTC	CASSFTSGTPYNEQFF
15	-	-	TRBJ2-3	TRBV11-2	TGTGCCAGCACCCATTCGGGGAGCTGGGCAGATACGCAGTATTTT	CASTHSGSWADTQYF
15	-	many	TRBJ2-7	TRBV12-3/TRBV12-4	TGTGCCAGCAGCAACCAGAGATCAAGCTCCTACGAGCAGTACTTC	CASSNQRSSSYEQYF
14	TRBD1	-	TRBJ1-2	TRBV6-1	TGTGCCAGCAGTCCGCGGGACAGAAACTATGGCTACACCTTC	CASSPRDRNYGYTF
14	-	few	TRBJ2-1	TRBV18	TGTGCCAGCTCACCGCTCCGACAGGACAATGAGCAGTTCTTC	CASSPLRQDNEQFF
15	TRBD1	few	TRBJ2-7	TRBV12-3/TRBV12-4	TGTGCCAGCAGTCCGCACAGGGGGGCATACTACGAGCAGTACTTC	CASSPHRGAYYEQYF
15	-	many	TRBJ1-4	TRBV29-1	TGCAGCGTTGGGGCGACAGGAGGAGCTAATGAAAAACTGTTTTTT	CSVGATGGANEKLFF
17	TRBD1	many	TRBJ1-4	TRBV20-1	TGCAGTGCTGCCCGACTAAGGGACAGGGGGGTGGATGAAAAACTGTTTTTT	CSAARLRDRGVDEKLFF
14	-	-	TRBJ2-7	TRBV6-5	TGTGCCAGCAGTTACTCGGACAGACCCTACGAGCAGTACTTC	CASSYSDRPYEQYF
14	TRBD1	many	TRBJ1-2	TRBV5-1	TGCGCCAGCAGCTTCGGGACAGGGAGCTCTGGCTACACCTTC	CASSFGTGSSGYTF
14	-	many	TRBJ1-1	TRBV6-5	TGTGCCAGCAGTTACTTCGAAAAGAACACTGAAGCTTTCTTT	CASSYFEKNTEAFF
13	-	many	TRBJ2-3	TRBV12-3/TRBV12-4	TGTGCCAGCAGTACCGGACACTTCGATACGCAGTATTTT	CASSTGHFDTQYF
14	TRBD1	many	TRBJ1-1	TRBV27	TGTGCCAGCAGCCTGCAGGGGGCTGGAACTGAAGCTTTCTTT	CASSLQGAGTEAFF
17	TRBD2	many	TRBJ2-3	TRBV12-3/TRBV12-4	TGTGCCAGCAGTTTAACTACTAGCGGGGGGGCCACAGATACGCAGTATTTT	CASSLTTSGGATDTQYF
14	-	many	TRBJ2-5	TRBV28	TGTGCCAGCAGAGGTGTGGCAGGTCGAGAGACCCAGTACTTC	CASRGVAGRETQYF
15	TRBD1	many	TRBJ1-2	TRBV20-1	TGCAGTGCTAGAGTCCGGACAGGGGGCGGCTATGGCTACACCTTC	CSARVRTGGGYGYTF
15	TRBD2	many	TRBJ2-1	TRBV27	TGTGCCAGCAGCCCACTAGCGGGAGAATTCTATGAGCAGTTCTTC	CASSPLAGEFYEQFF
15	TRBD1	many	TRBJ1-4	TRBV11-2	TGTGCCAGCAGCAGGGCCCGGGACAGCTATGAAAAACTGTTTTTT	CASSRARDSYEKLFF